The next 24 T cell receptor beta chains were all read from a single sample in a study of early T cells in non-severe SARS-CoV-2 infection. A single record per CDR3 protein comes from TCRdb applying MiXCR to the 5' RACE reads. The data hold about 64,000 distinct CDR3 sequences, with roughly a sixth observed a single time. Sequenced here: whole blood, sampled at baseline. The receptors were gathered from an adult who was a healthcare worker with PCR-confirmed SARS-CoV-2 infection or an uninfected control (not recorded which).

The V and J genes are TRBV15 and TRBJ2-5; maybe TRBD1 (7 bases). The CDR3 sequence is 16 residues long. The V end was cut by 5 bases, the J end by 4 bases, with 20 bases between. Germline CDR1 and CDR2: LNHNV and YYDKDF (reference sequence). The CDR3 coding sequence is TGTGCCACCAGCCCGGGAGAGACAGGGCGGCCAGAGACCCAGTACTTC. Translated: CATSPGETGRPETQYF. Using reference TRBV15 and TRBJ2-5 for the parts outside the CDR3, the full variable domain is DAMVIQNPRYQVTQFGKPVTLSCSQTLNHNVMYWYQQKSSQAPKLLFHYYDKDFNNEADTPDNFQSRRPNTSFCFLDIRSPGLGDTAMYLCATSPGETGRPETQYFGPGTRLLVL.

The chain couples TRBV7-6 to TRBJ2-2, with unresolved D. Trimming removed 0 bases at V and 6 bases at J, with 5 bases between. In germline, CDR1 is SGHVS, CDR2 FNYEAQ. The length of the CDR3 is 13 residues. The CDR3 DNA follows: TGTGCCAGCAGCTTAGCCCGCGCCGGGGAGCTGTTTTTT. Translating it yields CASSLARAGELFF.

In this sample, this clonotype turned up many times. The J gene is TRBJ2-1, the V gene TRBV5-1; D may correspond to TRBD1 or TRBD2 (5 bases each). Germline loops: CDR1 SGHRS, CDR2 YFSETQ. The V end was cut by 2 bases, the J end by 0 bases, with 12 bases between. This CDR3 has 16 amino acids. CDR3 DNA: TGCGCCAGCAGCTTTGTATGGGGGTCCTCCTACAATGAGCAGTTCTTC. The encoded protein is CASSFVWGSSYNEQFF.

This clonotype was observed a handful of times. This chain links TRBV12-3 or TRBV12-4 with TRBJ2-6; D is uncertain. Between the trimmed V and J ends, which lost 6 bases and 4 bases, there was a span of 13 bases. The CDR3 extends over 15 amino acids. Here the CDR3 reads CASSPFASGANVLTF. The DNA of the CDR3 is TGTGCCAGCAGCCCCTTTGCTTCCGGGGCCAACGTCCTGACTTTC.

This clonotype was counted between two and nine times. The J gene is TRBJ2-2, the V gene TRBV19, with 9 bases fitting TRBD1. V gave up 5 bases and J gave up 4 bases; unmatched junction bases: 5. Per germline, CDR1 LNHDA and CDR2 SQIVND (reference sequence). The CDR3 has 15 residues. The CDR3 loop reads CASSPWTGATGELFF. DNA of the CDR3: TGTGCCAGTAGTCCCTGGACAGGGGCCACCGGGGAGCTGTTTTTT.

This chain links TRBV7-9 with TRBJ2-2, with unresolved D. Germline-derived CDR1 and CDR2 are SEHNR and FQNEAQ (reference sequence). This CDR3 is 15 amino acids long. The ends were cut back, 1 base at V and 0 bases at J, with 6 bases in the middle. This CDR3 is CASSLGSANTGELFF. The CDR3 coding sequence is TGTGCCAGCAGCTTAGGCAGCGCGAACACCGGGGAGCTGTTTTTT.

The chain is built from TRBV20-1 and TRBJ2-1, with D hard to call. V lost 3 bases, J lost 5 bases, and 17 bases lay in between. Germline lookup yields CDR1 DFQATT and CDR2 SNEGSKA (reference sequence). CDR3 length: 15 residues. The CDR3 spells CSARATQGPNNEQFF. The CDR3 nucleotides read TGCAGTGCTAGGGCGACTCAAGGCCCCAACAATGAGCAGTTCTTC.

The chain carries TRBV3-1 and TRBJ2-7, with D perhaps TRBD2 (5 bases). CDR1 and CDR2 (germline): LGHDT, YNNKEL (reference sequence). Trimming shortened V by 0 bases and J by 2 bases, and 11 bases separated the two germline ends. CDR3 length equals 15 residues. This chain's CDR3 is CASSQDFGEPYEQYF. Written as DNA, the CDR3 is TGTGCCAGCAGCCAAGATTTCGGGGAACCCTACGAGCAGTACTTC.

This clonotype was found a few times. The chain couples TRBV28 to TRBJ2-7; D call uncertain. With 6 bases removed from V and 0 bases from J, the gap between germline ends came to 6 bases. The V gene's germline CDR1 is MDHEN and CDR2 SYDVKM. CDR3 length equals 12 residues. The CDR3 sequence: CASSRLSYEQYF. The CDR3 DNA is TGTGCCAGCAGCCGTCTCTCCTACGAGCAGTACTTC.

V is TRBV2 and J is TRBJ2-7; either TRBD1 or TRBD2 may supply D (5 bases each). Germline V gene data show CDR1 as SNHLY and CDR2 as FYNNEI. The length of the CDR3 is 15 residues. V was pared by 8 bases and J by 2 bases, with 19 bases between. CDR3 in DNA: TGTGCCAGCTCCGGGACGCTTCCCACCCCCTACGAGCAGTACTTC. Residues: CASSGTLPTPYEQYF. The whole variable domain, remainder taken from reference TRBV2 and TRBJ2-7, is EPEVTQTPSHQVTQMGQEVILRCVPISNHLYFYWYRQILGQKVEFLVSFYNNEISEKSEIFDDQFSVERPDGSNFTLKIRSTKLEDSAMYFCASSGTLPTPYEQYFGPGTRLTVT.

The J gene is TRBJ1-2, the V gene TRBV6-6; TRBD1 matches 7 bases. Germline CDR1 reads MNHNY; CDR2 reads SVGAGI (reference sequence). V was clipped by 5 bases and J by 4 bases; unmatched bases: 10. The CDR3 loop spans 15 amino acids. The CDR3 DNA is TGTGCCAGCAGTACCCGACAGGGCAATACCTATGGCTACACCTTC. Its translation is CASSTRQGNTYGYTF.

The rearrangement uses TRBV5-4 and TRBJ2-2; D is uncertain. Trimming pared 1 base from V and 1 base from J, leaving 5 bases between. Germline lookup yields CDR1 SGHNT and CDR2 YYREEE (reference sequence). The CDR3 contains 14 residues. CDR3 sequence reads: CASSLNWNTGELFF. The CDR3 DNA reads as TGTGCCAGCAGCTTGAACTGGAACACCGGGGAGCTGTTTTTT.

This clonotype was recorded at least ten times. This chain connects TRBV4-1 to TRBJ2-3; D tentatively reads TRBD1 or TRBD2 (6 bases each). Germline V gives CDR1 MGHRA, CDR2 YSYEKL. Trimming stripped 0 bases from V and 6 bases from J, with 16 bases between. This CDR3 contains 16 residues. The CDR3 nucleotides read TGCGCCAGCAGCCAAGATTGGAGGGGGACCATGGATACGCAGTATTTT. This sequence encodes CASSQDWRGTMDTQYF.

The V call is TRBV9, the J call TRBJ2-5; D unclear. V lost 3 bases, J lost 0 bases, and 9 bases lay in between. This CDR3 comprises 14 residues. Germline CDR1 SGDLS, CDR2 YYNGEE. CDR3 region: CASSAELYQETQYF. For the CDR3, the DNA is TGTGCCAGCAGCGCCGAACTATACCAAGAGACCCAGTACTTC.

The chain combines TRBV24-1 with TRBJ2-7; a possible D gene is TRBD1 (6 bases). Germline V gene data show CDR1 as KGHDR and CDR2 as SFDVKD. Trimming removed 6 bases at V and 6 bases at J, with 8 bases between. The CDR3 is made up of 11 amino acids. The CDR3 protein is CATSQGGEQYF. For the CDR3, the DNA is TGTGCCACCAGTCAAGGGGGCGAGCAGTACTTC.

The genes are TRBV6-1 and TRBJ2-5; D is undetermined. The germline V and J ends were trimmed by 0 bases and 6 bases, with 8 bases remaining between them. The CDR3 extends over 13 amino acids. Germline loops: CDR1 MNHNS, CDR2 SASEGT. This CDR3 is CASSEASLQTQYF. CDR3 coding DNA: TGTGCCAGCAGTGAAGCGTCCTTGCAGACCCAGTACTTC.

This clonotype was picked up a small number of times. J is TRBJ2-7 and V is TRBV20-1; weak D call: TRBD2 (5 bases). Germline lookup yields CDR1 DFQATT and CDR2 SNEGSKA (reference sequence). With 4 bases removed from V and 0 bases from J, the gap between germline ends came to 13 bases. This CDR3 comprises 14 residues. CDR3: CSATTPGLSYEQYF. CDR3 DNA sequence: TGCAGTGCTACTACACCTGGACTCTCCTACGAGCAGTACTTC.

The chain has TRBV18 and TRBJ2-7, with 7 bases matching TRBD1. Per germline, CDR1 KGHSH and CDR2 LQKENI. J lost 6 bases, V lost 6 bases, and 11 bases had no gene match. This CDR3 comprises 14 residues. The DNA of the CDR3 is TGTGCCAGCTCCGGACAAAGCAGGGGGAGCGAGCAGTACTTC. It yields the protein CASSGQSRGSEQYF.

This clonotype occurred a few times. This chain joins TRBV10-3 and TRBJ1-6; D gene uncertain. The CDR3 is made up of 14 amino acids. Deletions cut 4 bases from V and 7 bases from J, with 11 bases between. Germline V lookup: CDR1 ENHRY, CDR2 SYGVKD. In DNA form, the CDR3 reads TGTGCCATCAGTGTAGGGCAGTCCAATTCACCCCTCCACTTT. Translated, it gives CAISVGQSNSPLHF.

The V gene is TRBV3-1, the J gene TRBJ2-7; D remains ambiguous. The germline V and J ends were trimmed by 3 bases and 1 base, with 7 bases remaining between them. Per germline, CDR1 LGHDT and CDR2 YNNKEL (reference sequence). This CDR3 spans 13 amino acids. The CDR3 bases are TGTGCCAGCAGCCAGGTCCTTTCCTACGAGCAGTACTTC. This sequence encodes CASSQVLSYEQYF.

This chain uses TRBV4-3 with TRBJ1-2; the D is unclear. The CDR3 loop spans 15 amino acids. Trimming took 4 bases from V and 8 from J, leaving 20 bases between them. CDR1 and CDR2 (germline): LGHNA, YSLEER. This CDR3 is CASSPQRGGIRGYTF. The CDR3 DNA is TGCGCCAGCAGCCCCCAACGGGGAGGAATTAGAGGCTACACCTTC.

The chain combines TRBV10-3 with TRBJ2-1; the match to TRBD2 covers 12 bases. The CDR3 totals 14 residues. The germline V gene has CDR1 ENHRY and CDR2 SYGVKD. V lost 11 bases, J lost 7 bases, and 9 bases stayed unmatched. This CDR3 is CAAGGLAGVNEQFF. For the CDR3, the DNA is TGTGCCGCAGGGGGACTAGCGGGCGTGAATGAGCAGTTCTTC.

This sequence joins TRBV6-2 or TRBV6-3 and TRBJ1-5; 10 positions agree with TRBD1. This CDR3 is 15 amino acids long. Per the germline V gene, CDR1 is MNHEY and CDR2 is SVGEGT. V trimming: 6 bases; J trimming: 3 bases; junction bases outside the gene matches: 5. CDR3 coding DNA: TGTGCCAGCAGCAGAGGGACAGGGGTCAATCAGCCCCAGCATTTT. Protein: CASSRGTGVNQPQHF.

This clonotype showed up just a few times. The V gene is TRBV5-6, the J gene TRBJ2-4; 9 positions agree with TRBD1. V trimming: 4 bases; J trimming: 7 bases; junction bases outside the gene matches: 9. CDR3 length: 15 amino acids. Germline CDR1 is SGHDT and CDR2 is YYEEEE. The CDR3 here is CASSPDRGAANIQYF. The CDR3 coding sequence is TGTGCCAGCAGCCCGGACAGGGGTGCCGCGAACATTCAGTACTTC.